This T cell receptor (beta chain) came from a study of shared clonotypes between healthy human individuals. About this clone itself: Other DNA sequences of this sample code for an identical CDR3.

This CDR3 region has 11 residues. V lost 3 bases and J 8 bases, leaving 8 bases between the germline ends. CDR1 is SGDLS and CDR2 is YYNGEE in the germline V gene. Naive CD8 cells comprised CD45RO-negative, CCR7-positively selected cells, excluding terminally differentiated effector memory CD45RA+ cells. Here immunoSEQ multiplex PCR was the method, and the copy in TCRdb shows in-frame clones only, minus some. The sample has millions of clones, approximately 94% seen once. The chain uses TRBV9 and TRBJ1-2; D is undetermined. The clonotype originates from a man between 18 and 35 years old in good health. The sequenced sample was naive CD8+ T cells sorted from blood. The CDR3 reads CASSALGGYTF. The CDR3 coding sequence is TGTGCCAGCAGCGCCCTGGGGGGCTACACCTTC.